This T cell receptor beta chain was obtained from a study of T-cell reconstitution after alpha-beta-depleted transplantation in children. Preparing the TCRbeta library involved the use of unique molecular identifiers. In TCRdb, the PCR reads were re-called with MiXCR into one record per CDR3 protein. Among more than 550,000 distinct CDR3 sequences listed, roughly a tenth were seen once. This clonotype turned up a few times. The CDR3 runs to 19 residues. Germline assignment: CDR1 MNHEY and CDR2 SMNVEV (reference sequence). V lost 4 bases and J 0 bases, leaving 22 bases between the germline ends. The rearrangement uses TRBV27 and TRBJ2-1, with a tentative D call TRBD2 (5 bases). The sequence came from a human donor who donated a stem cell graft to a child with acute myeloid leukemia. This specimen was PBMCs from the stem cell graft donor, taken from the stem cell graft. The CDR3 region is CASSSHLTKGGSSYNEQFF. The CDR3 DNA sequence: TGTGCCAGCAGTTCCCATTTAACGAAAGGTGGGAGCTCCTACAATGAGCAGTTCTTC.